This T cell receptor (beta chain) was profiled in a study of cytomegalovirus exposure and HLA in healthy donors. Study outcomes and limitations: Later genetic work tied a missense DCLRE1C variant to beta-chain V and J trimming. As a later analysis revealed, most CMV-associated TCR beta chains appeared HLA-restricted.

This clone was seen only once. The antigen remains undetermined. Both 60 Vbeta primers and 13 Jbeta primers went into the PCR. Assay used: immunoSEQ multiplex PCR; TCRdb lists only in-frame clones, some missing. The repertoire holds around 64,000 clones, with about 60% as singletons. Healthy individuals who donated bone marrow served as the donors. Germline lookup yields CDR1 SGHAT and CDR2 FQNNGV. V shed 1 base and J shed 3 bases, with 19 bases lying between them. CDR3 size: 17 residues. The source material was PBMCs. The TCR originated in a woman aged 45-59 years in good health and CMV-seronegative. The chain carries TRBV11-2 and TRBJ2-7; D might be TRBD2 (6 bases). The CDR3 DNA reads TGTGCCAGCAGCTTAGCCCTAACTAATCGGGGGAACTACGAGCAGTACTTC. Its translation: CASSLALTNRGNYEQYF.